This T cell receptor beta chain was recovered during a study of early T cells in non-severe SARS-CoV-2 infection. Tagging with unique molecular identifiers was applied to individual cDNA molecules. One entry per CDR3 protein, called by TCRdb with MiXCR from the 5' RACE reads. The repertoire holds tens of thousands of distinct CDR3 sequences, 6% to 7.5% seen once, with roughly a quarter in the top ten. This clonotype has a count of ten or more. The CDR3 is made up of 16 amino acids. V was pared by 6 bases and J by 5 bases, with 19 bases between. The germline V gene has CDR1 MRHNA and CDR2 SNTAGT. This chain joins TRBV6-4 and TRBJ2-2; D is possibly TRBD1 (6 bases). The sample here was whole blood, taken at baseline. The TCR comes from an adult who was a healthcare worker with PCR-confirmed SARS-CoV-2 infection or an uninfected control (not recorded which). The CDR3 DNA is TGTGCCAGCAGCGCCAGGGGTACGCGCCAGACCGGGGAGCTGTTTTTT. Its translation: CASSARGTRQTGELFF.